This T cell receptor beta chain was captured by sequencing in a study of shared clonotypes between healthy human individuals. Sequencing was performed with immunoSEQ multiplex PCR; in TCRdb, only in-frame clones are kept and a portion is missing. The table lists 1.6 million or so clones, roughly 96% of them singletons. Study-level points and caveats: Researchers found naive subsets generally carried larger estimated richness than memory subsets.

Adults of Caucasian background living in Nashville, Tennessee made up all donors. Memory CD4+ cells were the fraction left after CD45RA+ naive selection. This CDR3 contains 15 residues. Germline CDR1 reads SSHAT; CDR2 reads FNYEAQ (reference sequence). On this clone: The antigen is not known. Compared with germline, one end of the junction differs, possibly owing to a read error.

This sequence originates from a man aged 25-40 years in good health. The chain joins TRBV7-7 to TRBJ2-3; TRBD2 matches 11 bases. The sequencing input was naive CD4+ T cells sorted from blood. Subset of the sample: CD45RA+ positively selected. The CDR3: CASSSLAGVLDTQYF. Written as DNA, the CDR3 is TGTGCTAGCAGCTCACTAGCGGGAGTGTTAGATACGCAGTATTTT.